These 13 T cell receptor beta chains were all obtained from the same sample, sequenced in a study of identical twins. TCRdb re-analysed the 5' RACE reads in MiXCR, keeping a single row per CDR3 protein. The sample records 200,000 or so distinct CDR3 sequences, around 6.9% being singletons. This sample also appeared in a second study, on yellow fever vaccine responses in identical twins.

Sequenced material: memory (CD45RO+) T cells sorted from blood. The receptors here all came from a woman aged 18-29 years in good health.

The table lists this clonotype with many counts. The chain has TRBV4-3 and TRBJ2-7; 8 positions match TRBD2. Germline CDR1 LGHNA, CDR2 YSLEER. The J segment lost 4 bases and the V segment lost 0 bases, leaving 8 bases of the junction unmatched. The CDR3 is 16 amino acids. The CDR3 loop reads CASSQDVGTRLYEQYF. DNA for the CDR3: TGCGCCAGCAGCCAAGATGTCGGGACTAGACTATACGAGCAGTACTTC.

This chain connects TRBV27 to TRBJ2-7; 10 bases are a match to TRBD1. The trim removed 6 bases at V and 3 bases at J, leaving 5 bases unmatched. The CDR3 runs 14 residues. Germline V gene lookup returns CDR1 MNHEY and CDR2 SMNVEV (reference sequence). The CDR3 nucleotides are TGTGCCAGCAGGGGCGGGACAGGGGACTACGAGCAGTACTTC. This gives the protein CASRGGTGDYEQYF.

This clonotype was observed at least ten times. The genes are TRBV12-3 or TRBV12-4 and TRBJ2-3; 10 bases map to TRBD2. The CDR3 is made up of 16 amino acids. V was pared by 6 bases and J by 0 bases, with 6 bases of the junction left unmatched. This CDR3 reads CASSLRTSGSTDTQYF. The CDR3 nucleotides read TGTGCCAGCAGCCTAAGGACTAGCGGTAGCACAGATACGCAGTATTTT.

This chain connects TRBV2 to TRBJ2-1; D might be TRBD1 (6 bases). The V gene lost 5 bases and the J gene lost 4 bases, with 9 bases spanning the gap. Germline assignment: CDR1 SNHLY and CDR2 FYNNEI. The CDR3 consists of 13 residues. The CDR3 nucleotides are TGTGCCAGCAGTAAAGACAGGTACAATGAGCAGTTCTTC. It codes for CASSKDRYNEQFF.

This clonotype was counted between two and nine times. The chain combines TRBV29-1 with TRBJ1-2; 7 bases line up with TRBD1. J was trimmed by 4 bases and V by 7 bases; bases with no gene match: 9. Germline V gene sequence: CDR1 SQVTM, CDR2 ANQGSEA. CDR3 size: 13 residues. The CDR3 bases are TGCAGCGCTTCAGGGGGACCTAGCTATGGCTACACCTTC. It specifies CSASGGPSYGYTF.

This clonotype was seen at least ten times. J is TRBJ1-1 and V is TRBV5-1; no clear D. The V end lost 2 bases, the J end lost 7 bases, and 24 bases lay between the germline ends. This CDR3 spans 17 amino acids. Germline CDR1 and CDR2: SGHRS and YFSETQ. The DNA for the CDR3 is TGCGCCAGCAGCTTTGGGCAGAGGGCGAATTCTCGATTTGAAGCTTTCTTT. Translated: CASSFGQRANSRFEAFF.

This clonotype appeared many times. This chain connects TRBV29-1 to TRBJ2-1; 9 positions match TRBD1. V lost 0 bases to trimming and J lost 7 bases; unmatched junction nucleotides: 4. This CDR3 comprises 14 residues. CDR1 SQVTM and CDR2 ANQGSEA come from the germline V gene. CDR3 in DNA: TGCAGCGTTGAAGAGAACAGGGGGCAGAATGAGCAGTTCTTC. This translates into CSVEENRGQNEQFF.

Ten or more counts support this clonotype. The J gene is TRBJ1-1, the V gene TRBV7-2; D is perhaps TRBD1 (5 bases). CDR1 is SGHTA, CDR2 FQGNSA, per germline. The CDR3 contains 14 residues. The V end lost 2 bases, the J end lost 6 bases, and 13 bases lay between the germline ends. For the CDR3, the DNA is TGTGCCAGCAGCTTATATCAGGGCGTCGCTGAAGCTTTCTTT. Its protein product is CASSLYQGVAEAFF.

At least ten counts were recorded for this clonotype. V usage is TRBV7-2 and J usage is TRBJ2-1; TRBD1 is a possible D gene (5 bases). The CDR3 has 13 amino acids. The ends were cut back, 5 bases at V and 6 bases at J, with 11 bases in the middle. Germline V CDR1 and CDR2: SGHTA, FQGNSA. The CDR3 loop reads CASSRRQSNEQFF. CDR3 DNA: TGTGCCAGCAGCCGAAGACAGAGCAATGAGCAGTTCTTC. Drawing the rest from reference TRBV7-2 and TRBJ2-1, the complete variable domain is GAGVSQSPSNKVTEKGKDVELRCDPISGHTALYWYRQSLGQGLEFLIYFQGNSAPDKSGLPSDRFSAERTGGSVSTLTIQRTQQEDSAVYLCASSRRQSNEQFFGPGTRLTVL.

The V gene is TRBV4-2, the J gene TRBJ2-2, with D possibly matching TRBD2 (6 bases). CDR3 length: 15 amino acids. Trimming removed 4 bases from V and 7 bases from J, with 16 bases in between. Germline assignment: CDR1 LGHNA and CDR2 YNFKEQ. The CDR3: CASSPETSRVGELFF. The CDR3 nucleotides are TGTGCCAGCAGCCCTGAAACTAGCAGGGTCGGGGAGCTGTTTTTT.

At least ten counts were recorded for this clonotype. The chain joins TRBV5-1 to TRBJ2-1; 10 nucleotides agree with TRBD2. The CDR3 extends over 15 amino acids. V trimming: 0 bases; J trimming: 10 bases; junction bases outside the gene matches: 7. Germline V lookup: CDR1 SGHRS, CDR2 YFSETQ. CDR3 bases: TGCGCCAGCAGCTTGGATTCTAGCGGGAGAAGCGAGCAGTTCTTC. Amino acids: CASSLDSSGRSEQFF.

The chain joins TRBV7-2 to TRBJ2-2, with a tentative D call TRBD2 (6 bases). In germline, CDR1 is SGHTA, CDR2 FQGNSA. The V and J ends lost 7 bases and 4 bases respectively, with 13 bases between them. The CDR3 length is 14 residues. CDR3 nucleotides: TGTGCCAGCAACCCCGGGACTGGCACCGGGGAGCTGTTTTTT. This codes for CASNPGTGTGELFF.

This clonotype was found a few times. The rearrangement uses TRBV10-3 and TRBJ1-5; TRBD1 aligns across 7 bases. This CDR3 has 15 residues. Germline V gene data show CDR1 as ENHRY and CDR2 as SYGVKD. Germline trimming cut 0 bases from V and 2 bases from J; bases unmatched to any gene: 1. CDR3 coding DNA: TGTGCCATCAGTGAGTCGCAGGGGGGCAATCAGCCCCAGCATTTT. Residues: CAISESQGGNQPQHF.